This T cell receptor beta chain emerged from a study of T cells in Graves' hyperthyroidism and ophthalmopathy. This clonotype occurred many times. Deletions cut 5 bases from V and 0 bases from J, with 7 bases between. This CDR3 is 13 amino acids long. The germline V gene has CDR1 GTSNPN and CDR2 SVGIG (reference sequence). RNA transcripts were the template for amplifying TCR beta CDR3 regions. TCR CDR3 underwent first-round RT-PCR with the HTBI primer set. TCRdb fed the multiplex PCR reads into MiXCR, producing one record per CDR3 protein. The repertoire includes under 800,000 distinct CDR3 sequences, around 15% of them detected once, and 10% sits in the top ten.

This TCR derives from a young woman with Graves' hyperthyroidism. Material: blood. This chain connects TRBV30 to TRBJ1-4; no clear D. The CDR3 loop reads CAWGRPTNEKLFF. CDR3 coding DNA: TGTGCCTGGGGCAGGCCAACTAATGAAAAACTGTTTTTT.